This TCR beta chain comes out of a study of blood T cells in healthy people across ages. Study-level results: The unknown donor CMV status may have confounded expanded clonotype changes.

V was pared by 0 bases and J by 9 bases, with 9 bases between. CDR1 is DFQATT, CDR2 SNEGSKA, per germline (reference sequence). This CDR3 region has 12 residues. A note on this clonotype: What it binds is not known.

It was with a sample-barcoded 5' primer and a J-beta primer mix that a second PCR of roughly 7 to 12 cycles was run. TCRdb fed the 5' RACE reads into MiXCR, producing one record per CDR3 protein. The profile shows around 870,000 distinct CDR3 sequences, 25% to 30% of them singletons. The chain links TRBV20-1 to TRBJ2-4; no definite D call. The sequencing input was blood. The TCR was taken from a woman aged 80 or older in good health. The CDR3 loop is CSARDGVGIQYF. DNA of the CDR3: TGCAGTGCTAGAGATGGGGTAGGCATTCAGTACTTC.